The clone carrying this TCR beta chain was counted many times. Its antigen is unknown. Germline V gives CDR1 SNHLY, CDR2 FYNNEI. This CDR3 is 16 amino acids long. J was trimmed by 0 bases and V by 2 bases; bases with no gene match: 3. This entry comes from a study of human T cells and chemical hapten exposure. Study-wide context: Among samples, TCR yields varied mainly because of small differences in pooled library volume. Findings and limits, study-wide: Relative to controls, expanded TCRs formed significantly more large CDR3 similarity clusters. Patch test score was positively correlated with the counts of PT1 expanded TCRs.

A single record per CDR3 protein comes from TCRdb applying MiXCR to the RACE reads. The data show some 89,000 distinct CDR3 sequences, about 10% seen once. The sample's time point: patch test 2, 6 weeks after DPC sensitization. Noted treatment: therapeutic diphenylcyclopropenone sensitization with weekly scalp DPC. From whole blood left unfractionated, total RNA was extracted. This receptor was identified in a woman aged 25-40 years with alopecia areata. Some clones in this sample may be carry-over from other donors' samples. This sequence joins TRBV2 and TRBJ2-4, with 8 positions matching TRBD2. The sample here was whole blood, taken in connection with sensitization to the hapten diphenylcyclopropenone (DPC). The CDR3 DNA reads as TGTGCCAGCAGTGAAAAAAGCGGGGGAGCCAAAAACATTCAGTACTTC. This codes for CASSEKSGGAKNIQYF.